The rows below give T cell receptor beta chains drawn from one sample of a study of blood T cells in healthy people across ages. TCRdb called the 5' RACE reads again in MiXCR, with one record for every CDR3 protein. The sample lists 710,000 or so distinct CDR3 sequences; around a fifth were seen once. Sequencing was performed on blood. The receptors here all came from a man aged 65-85 years in good health. Both conserved end residues are part of each CDR3. Each record gives: clone size, J gene, D gene, V gene, CDR3 protein, CDR3 DNA. The D gene is left open where the match is weak. Clone size appears in some rows only: once, few, many, or a class for an expanded clone.

clone size: few; J gene: TRBJ1-5; D gene: NA; V gene: TRBV12-3/TRBV12-4; CDR3 protein: CASSPQEAGNQPQHF; CDR3 DNA: TGTGCCAGCAGCCCCCAGGAGGCAGGGAATCAGCCCCAGCATTTT
clone size: NA; J gene: TRBJ2-5; D gene: NA; V gene: TRBV15; CDR3 protein: CATSRDGTSMKTQYF; CDR3 DNA: TGTGCCACCAGCAGAGATGGAACTAGTATGAAGACCCAGTACTTC
clone size: NA; J gene: TRBJ2-1; D gene: TRBD1; V gene: TRBV5-6; CDR3 protein: CASSRTGGKDEQFF; CDR3 DNA: TGTGCCAGCAGCCGGACAGGGGGTAAGGATGAGCAGTTCTTC
clone size: NA; J gene: TRBJ2-3; D gene: TRBD2; V gene: TRBV7-9; CDR3 protein: CASSFAGGVGSDTQYF; CDR3 DNA: TGTGCCAGCAGCTTCGCCGGGGGGGTCGGCTCAGATACGCAGTATTTT
clone size: NA; J gene: TRBJ2-1; D gene: TRBD2; V gene: TRBV11-3; CDR3 protein: CASSSKPSGRVSHEQFF; CDR3 DNA: TGTGCCAGCAGTTCCAAGCCTAGCGGGAGGGTGTCACATGAGCAGTTCTTC
clone size: NA; J gene: TRBJ1-2; D gene: NA; V gene: TRBV7-2; CDR3 protein: CASSLEGFSYGYTF; CDR3 DNA: TGTGCCAGCAGCTTAGAGGGCTTCAGCTATGGCTACACCTTC
clone size: NA; J gene: TRBJ1-5; D gene: TRBD1; V gene: TRBV28; CDR3 protein: CAIKGGGPNQPQHF; CDR3 DNA: TGTGCCATCAAGGGAGGGGGCCCGAATCAGCCCCAGCATTTT
clone size: NA; J gene: TRBJ1-4; D gene: NA; V gene: TRBV10-3; CDR3 protein: CAISGQDEKLFF; CDR3 DNA: TGTGCCATCAGTGGACAGGATGAAAAACTGTTTTTT
clone size: NA; J gene: TRBJ1-2; D gene: NA; V gene: TRBV28; CDR3 protein: CASISQGRTGGYTF; CDR3 DNA: TGTGCCAGCATTTCCCAGGGGAGAACTGGTGGCTACACCTTC
clone size: NA; J gene: TRBJ2-3; D gene: TRBD1; V gene: TRBV29-1; CDR3 protein: CSPGQGVADTQYF; CDR3 DNA: TGCAGCCCAGGACAGGGAGTGGCAGATACGCAGTATTTT
clone size: NA; J gene: TRBJ2-3; D gene: NA; V gene: TRBV20-1; CDR3 protein: CSAKRGSGVSAQYF; CDR3 DNA: TGCAGTGCTAAAAGGGGGAGCGGGGTGTCAGCGCAGTATTTT
clone size: NA; J gene: TRBJ2-2; D gene: NA; V gene: TRBV5-5; CDR3 protein: CASSPTPTVTGELFF; CDR3 DNA: TGTGCCAGTAGCCCGACGCCGACAGTCACCGGGGAGCTGTTTTTT
clone size: few; J gene: TRBJ1-1; D gene: NA; V gene: TRBV7-2; CDR3 protein: CASSSLATEAFF; CDR3 DNA: TGTGCCAGCAGCTCTTTAGCCACTGAAGCTTTCTTT
clone size: NA; J gene: TRBJ1-6; D gene: TRBD1; V gene: TRBV18; CDR3 protein: CASSPINPGQGNSPLHF; CDR3 DNA: TGTGCCAGCTCACCGATCAATCCGGGACAGGGTAATTCACCCCTCCACTTT
clone size: NA; J gene: TRBJ1-2; D gene: NA; V gene: TRBV20-1; CDR3 protein: CSTGGGYTF; CDR3 DNA: TGCAGTACGGGGGGTGGCTACACCTTC
clone size: NA; J gene: TRBJ2-6; D gene: NA; V gene: TRBV6-1; CDR3 protein: CASSHISRVSAANVLTF; CDR3 DNA: TGTGCCAGCAGCCATATCTCGAGGGTCTCTGCGGCCAACGTCCTGACTTTC
clone size: NA; J gene: TRBJ1-3; D gene: NA; V gene: TRBV11-2; CDR3 protein: CASSLVFGGSGNTIYF; CDR3 DNA: TGTGCCAGCAGCTTAGTTTTTGGGGGCTCTGGAAACACCATATATTTT
clone size: many; J gene: TRBJ1-5; D gene: TRBD1; V gene: TRBV12-3/TRBV12-4; CDR3 protein: CASSTENRGPSQPQHF; CDR3 DNA: TGTGCCAGCAGCACGGAGAACAGGGGGCCAAGTCAGCCCCAGCATTTT
clone size: NA; J gene: TRBJ2-1; D gene: TRBD1; V gene: TRBV7-2; CDR3 protein: CASRIDRGAEQFF; CDR3 DNA: TGTGCCAGCAGGATTGACAGGGGGGCTGAGCAGTTCTTC
clone size: NA; J gene: TRBJ2-6; D gene: NA; V gene: TRBV7-9; CDR3 protein: CASSPAVGANVLTF; CDR3 DNA: TGTGCCAGCAGCCCGGCCGTTGGGGCCAACGTCCTGACTTTC
clone size: few; J gene: TRBJ2-1; D gene: NA; V gene: TRBV29-1; CDR3 protein: CSVEGWAPSYNEQFF; CDR3 DNA: TGCAGCGTTGAGGGTTGGGCCCCCTCCTACAATGAGCAGTTCTTC
clone size: few; J gene: TRBJ1-1; D gene: TRBD1; V gene: TRBV6-6; CDR3 protein: CASSYSRLTGGTEAFF; CDR3 DNA: TGTGCCAGCAGTTATTCCAGATTAACAGGGGGCACTGAAGCTTTCTTT
clone size: NA; J gene: TRBJ1-5; D gene: TRBD1; V gene: TRBV12-3/TRBV12-4; CDR3 protein: CASSPGQGILQPQHF; CDR3 DNA: TGTGCCAGCAGCCCGGGACAGGGGATTTTGCAGCCCCAGCATTTT
clone size: few; J gene: TRBJ2-1; D gene: TRBD2; V gene: TRBV7-3; CDR3 protein: CASSPAVAGAHEQFF; CDR3 DNA: TGTGCCAGCAGCCCCGCGGTAGCGGGAGCCCATGAGCAGTTCTTC
clone size: NA; J gene: TRBJ2-7; D gene: TRBD1; V gene: TRBV20-1; CDR3 protein: CSAREGGPSEQYF; CDR3 DNA: TGCAGTGCTAGAGAAGGGGGCCCAAGCGAGCAGTACTTC
clone size: few; J gene: TRBJ2-1; D gene: TRBD1; V gene: TRBV3-1; CDR3 protein: CASSQFTGGNEQFF; CDR3 DNA: TGTGCCAGCAGCCAATTTACAGGGGGGAATGAGCAGTTCTTC
clone size: many; J gene: TRBJ1-1; D gene: NA; V gene: TRBV18; CDR3 protein: CASSLGSRNTEAFF; CDR3 DNA: TGTGCCAGCTCACTGGGGAGCAGGAACACTGAAGCTTTCTTT
clone size: NA; J gene: TRBJ2-7; D gene: NA; V gene: TRBV29-1; CDR3 protein: CSVEKGRGTTYEQYF; CDR3 DNA: TGCAGCGTTGAAAAAGGCAGGGGCACTACCTACGAGCAGTACTTC
clone size: NA; J gene: TRBJ2-3; D gene: TRBD2; V gene: TRBV5-1; CDR3 protein: CASSDGLADTQYF; CDR3 DNA: TGCGCCAGCAGCGATGGACTAGCCGATACGCAGTATTTT
clone size: few; J gene: TRBJ2-2; D gene: NA; V gene: TRBV7-2; CDR3 protein: CASSLDRDGGELFF; CDR3 DNA: TGTGCCAGCAGCTTAGACAGGGACGGCGGGGAGCTGTTTTTT
clone size: few; J gene: TRBJ1-5; D gene: TRBD1; V gene: TRBV5-1; CDR3 protein: CASSMTGGGNQPQHF; CDR3 DNA: TGCGCCAGCAGTATGACAGGGGGCGGCAATCAGCCCCAGCATTTT
clone size: few; J gene: TRBJ2-1; D gene: TRBD2; V gene: TRBV6-5; CDR3 protein: CASSRPSGRDEQFF; CDR3 DNA: TGTGCCAGCAGCCGTCCTAGCGGGCGGGATGAGCAGTTCTTC
clone size: NA; J gene: TRBJ2-3; D gene: NA; V gene: TRBV20-1; CDR3 protein: CSARTITDAQYF; CDR3 DNA: TGCAGTGCTAGAACAATCACAGATGCGCAGTATTTT
clone size: few; J gene: TRBJ1-1; D gene: NA; V gene: TRBV4-1; CDR3 protein: CASGLGGRGFDTEAFF; CDR3 DNA: TGCGCCAGCGGCCTGGGGGGTAGGGGTTTCGACACTGAAGCTTTCTTT
clone size: few; J gene: TRBJ2-3; D gene: NA; V gene: TRBV28; CDR3 protein: CASKPLVAADTQYF; CDR3 DNA: TGTGCCAGCAAACCCCTCGTGGCTGCAGATACGCAGTATTTT
clone size: NA; J gene: TRBJ2-5; D gene: NA; V gene: TRBV4-2; CDR3 protein: CASSLPGKETQYF; CDR3 DNA: TGTGCCAGCAGCCTTCCGGGGAAAGAGACCCAGTACTTC
clone size: few; J gene: TRBJ2-1; D gene: NA; V gene: TRBV20-1; CDR3 protein: CSARDPGGRSSYNEQFF; CDR3 DNA: TGCAGTGCTAGAGATCCCGGTGGGAGGAGCTCCTACAATGAGCAGTTCTTC
clone size: few; J gene: TRBJ2-2; D gene: NA; V gene: TRBV5-1; CDR3 protein: CASSFEDGELFF; CDR3 DNA: TGCGCCAGCAGCTTCGAGGACGGGGAGCTGTTTTTT
clone size: many; J gene: TRBJ1-2; D gene: NA; V gene: TRBV5-6; CDR3 protein: CASSPAGKNYGYTF; CDR3 DNA: TGTGCCAGCAGCCCGGCCGGGAAGAACTATGGCTACACCTTC
clone size: NA; J gene: TRBJ1-2; D gene: NA; V gene: TRBV9; CDR3 protein: CASSVEGSPKNYGYTF; CDR3 DNA: TGTGCCAGCAGCGTAGAAGGATCTCCTAAGAACTATGGCTACACCTTC